The sequence of this T cell receptor (beta chain) was determined in a study of blood T cell repertoires in COVID-19. On the study more broadly: Material from acute and convalescent COVID-19 was sourced from the United States, Italy and Spain. Sample material is recorded as cDNA or gDNA derived from T cells, B-cell-depleted T cells, or PBMCs.

In the study's own analysis: Reference gene primer amplification gave estimated nucleated cell counts. Profiled with immunoSEQ multiplex PCR; TCRdb holds only in-frame clones, not every one. V and J calls and clone size are given by that table; D and trimming were obtained from the DNA. The data contain 200,000 to 300,000 clones, less than 90% of them singletons. The CDR3 extends over 14 amino acids. In germline, CDR1 is SEHNR, CDR2 FQNEAQ (reference sequence). The V end was cut by 3 bases, the J end by 6 bases, with 15 bases between. The sequenced sample consisted of peripheral blood. The sequence was collected from a man in his sixties who had recovered from COVID-19. V gene TRBV7-9 combines with J gene TRBJ2-7, with a weak D call TRBD1 (6 bases). CDR3 loop: CASSFARGQPEQYF. Here the CDR3 DNA reads TGTGCCAGCAGCTTTGCCAGGGGCCAACCCGAGCAGTACTTC.